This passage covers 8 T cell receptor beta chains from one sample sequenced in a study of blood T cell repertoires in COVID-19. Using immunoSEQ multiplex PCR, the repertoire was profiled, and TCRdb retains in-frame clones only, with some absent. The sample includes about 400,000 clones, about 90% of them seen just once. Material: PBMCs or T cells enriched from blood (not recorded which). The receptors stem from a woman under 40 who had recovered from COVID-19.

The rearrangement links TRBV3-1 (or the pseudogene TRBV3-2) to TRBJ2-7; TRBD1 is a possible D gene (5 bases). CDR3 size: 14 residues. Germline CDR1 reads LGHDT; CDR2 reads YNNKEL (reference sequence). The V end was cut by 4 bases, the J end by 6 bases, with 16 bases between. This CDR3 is CASSLQHQGSEQYF. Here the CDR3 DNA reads TGTGCCAGCAGCCTCCAACACCAGGGATCCGAGCAGTACTTC.

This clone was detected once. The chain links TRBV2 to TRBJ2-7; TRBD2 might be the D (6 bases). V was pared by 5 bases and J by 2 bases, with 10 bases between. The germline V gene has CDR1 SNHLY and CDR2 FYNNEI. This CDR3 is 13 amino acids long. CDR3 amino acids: CASSRLVTYEQYF. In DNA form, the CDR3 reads TGTGCCAGCAGTAGACTAGTCACCTACGAGCAGTACTTC.

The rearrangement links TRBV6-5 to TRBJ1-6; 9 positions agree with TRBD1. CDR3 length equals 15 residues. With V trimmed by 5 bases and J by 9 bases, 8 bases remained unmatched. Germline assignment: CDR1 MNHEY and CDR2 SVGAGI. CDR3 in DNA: TGTGCCAGCAGTCCCGGGGACAGGGAAGGTTCACCCCTCCACTTT. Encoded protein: CASSPGDREGSPLHF.

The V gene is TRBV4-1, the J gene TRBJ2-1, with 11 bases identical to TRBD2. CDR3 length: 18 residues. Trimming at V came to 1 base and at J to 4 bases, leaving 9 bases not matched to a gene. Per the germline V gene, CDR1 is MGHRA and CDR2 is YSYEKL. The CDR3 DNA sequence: TGCGCCAGCAGCCAAGTGGGAATAGCGGGAGGGGAATACAATGAGCAGTTCTTC. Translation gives CASSQVGIAGGEYNEQFF.

CDR3 bases: TGTGCCAGCAGCGTGTGGGCAGGGGGTTTCACTGAAGCTTTCTTT. This encodes CASSVWAGGFTEAFF. The chain has TRBV9 and TRBJ1-1, with 7 bases aligning to TRBD1. With V trimmed by 2 bases and J by 4 bases, 8 bases remained unmatched. The V gene's germline CDR1 is SGDLS and CDR2 YYNGEE. This CDR3 is 15 amino acids long.

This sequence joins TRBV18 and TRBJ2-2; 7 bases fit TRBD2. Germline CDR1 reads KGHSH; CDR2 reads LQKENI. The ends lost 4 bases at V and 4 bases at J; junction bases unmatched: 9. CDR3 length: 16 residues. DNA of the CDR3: TGTGCCAGCTCACTGTTAACGGGAGGAGGCACCGGGGAGCTGTTTTTT. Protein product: CASSLLTGGGTGELFF. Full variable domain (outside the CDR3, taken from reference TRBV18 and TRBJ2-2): NAGVMQNPRHLVRRRGQEARLRCSPMKGHSHVYWYRQLPEEGLKFMVYLQKENIIDESGMPKERFSAEFPKEGPSILRIQQVVRGDSAAYFCASSLLTGGGTGELFFGEGSRLTVL.

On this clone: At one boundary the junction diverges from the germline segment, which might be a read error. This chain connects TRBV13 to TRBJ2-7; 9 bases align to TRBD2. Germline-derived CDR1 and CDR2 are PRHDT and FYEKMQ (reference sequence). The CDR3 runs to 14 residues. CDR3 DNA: TGTGCCAGCAGCCTAGGTAGCGGGAGCTACGAGCAGTACTTC. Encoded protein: CASSLGSGSYEQYF.

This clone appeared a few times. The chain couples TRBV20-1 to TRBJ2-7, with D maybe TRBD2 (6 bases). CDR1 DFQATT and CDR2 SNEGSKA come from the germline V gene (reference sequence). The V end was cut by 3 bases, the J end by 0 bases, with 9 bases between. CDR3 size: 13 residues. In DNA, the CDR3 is TGCAGTGCTAGTCCGGGGGTCTCCTACGAGCAGTACTTC. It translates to CSASPGVSYEQYF.